The present entry profiles one T cell receptor (beta chain) with its context. Its specificity is not known. Study-level points and caveats: Tumor memory CD4+ T cell TCR gene usage was found to cluster with blood and lymph node memory CD4+ cells and with lymph node naive CD4+ cells.

Cells sorted as Tregs were CD4+, CD25+ and CD127-/low. Constant-region reverse primers amplified full-length variable regions, followed by semi-nested Nested Universal Primer A PCR. TCRdb passed the 5' RACE reads through MiXCR, listing each CDR3 protein once. Among 9,000 or so distinct CDR3 sequences, about a third were seen once, and the ten largest hold around 5.3%. Trimming shortened V by 5 bases and J by 2 bases, and 28 bases separated the two germline ends. This CDR3 comprises 20 residues. The clonotype comes from a female donor with breast cancer. Material: Tregs sorted from blood. The rearrangement uses TRBV12-3 or TRBV12-4 and TRBJ2-4; D gene unclear. CDR3 bases: TGTGCCAGCAGTAGCCGGCGCGTTTTCCCCGCTATTTGGACCAAAAACATTCAGTACTTC. This codes for CASSSRRVFPAIWTKNIQYF.